These 27 T cell receptor beta chains originate from one sample sequenced in a study of blood T cell repertoires in COVID-19. Some clones are missing from TCRdb's copy, which holds only in-frame ones; the method was immunoSEQ multiplex PCR. The table lists approximately 200,000 clones, about 85% of them singletons. The sequenced sample was peripheral blood. The origin of the receptors is a woman over 75 with COVID-19, enrolled during active disease.

Remarks on this clone: One end of the junction does not line up with germline, which may come from a read error. The CDR3 reads CASSLGENLPLHF. The CDR3 DNA follows: TGTGCCAGCAGCTTAGGAGAGAATTTACCCCTCCACTTT. The chain joins TRBV7-9 to TRBJ1-6; D remains ambiguous. Germline CDR1 SEHNR, CDR2 FQNEAQ (reference sequence). The CDR3 has 13 residues.

The chain is built from TRBV5-6 and TRBJ2-5; 10 bases align to TRBD2. This CDR3 has 17 amino acids. V shed 5 bases, J shed 1 base, and the junction held 11 bases outside the gene matches. Germline V gene lookup returns CDR1 SGHDT and CDR2 YYEEEE. Here the CDR3 DNA reads TGTGCCAGCAGGGCGTCGAGGCTAGCGGGGGCCCAAGAGACCCAGTACTTC. Its protein is CASRASRLAGAQETQYF.

This chain joins TRBV14 and TRBJ1-5, with D possibly matching TRBD1 (5 bases). Germline V lookup: CDR1 SGHDN, CDR2 FVKESK. The CDR3 is 13 residues long. Deletions cut 5 bases from V and 3 bases from J, with 8 bases between. The CDR3 region is CASSSGFNQPQHF. For the CDR3, the DNA is TGTGCCAGCAGCTCAGGGTTCAATCAGCCCCAGCATTTT.

This chain uses TRBV5-8 with TRBJ1-1, with a weak D call TRBD1 (6 bases). Trimming pared 4 bases from V and 0 bases from J, leaving 10 bases between. The CDR3 runs to 14 residues. The germline CDR1 and CDR2 sequences are SGHTS and YDEGEE. CDR3 amino acids: CASSVTGLNTEAFF. As DNA, the CDR3 is TGTGCCAGCAGCGTGACAGGATTGAACACTGAAGCTTTCTTT.

The chain recombines TRBV3-1 (or the pseudogene TRBV3-2) with TRBJ1-1; D is unresolved. CDR3 length: 12 amino acids. V gave up 4 bases and J gave up 8 bases, with 11 bases separating them. Germline loops: CDR1 LGHDT, CDR2 YNNKEL (reference sequence). CDR3 loop: CASSLTSGEAFF. The CDR3 nucleotides are TGTGCCAGCAGCCTCACAAGCGGGGAAGCTTTCTTT.

The J gene is TRBJ1-4, the V gene TRBV18; TRBD1 aligns across 10 bases. The CDR3 consists of 13 residues. J lost 8 bases, V lost 6 bases, and 3 bases had no gene match. The germline CDR1 and CDR2 sequences are KGHSH and LQKENI. Here the CDR3 DNA reads TGTGCCAGCTCGGACAGGGGGAACGAAAAACTGTTTTTT. It specifies CASSDRGNEKLFF. Supplemented by reference TRBV18 and TRBJ1-4, the full variable domain reads NAGVMQNPRHLVRRRGQEARLRCSPMKGHSHVYWYRQLPEEGLKFMVYLQKENIIDESGMPKERFSAEFPKEGPSILRIQQVVRGDSAAYFCASSDRGNEKLFFGSGTQLSVL.

The V gene is TRBV6-1, the J gene TRBJ1-5, with D perhaps matching TRBD1 (5 bases). Germline CDR1 is MNHNS and CDR2 is SASEGT. This CDR3 is built from 13 residues. Between the trimmed V and J ends, which lost 5 bases and 6 bases, there was a span of 11 bases. CDR3 region: CASSPREAQPQHF. The CDR3 nucleotides read TGTGCCAGCAGTCCCAGGGAAGCTCAGCCCCAGCATTTT.

This chain joins TRBV5-4 and TRBJ2-2; 7 bases agree with TRBD1. Losses at the gene ends were 4 bases for V and 1 base for J; bases not matched to a gene: 4. This CDR3 spans 15 amino acids. From germline, CDR1 is SGHNT and CDR2 YYREEE (reference sequence). The CDR3 coding sequence is TGTGCCAGCAGCAGGCGACAGGGGAACACCGGGGAGCTGTTTTTT. It codes for CASSRRQGNTGELFF.

This chain joins TRBV27 and TRBJ2-1; 8 nucleotides align to TRBD1. Germline V gene sequence: CDR1 MNHEY, CDR2 SMNVEV (reference sequence). The CDR3 extends over 13 amino acids. V lost 3 bases to trimming and J lost 9 bases; unmatched junction nucleotides: 4. The CDR3 nucleotides read TGTGCCAGCAGTTTTTCAGGGGGCGGTGAGCAGTTCTTC. It translates to CASSFSGGGEQFF.

This clone has only a few counts. The chain uses TRBV7-6 and TRBJ1-1; unclear D gene. This CDR3 comprises 15 residues. Germline CDR1 SGHVS, CDR2 FNYEAQ. Trimming removed 2 bases from V and 0 bases from J, with 10 bases in between. This CDR3 is CASSLRHGMNTEAFF. The CDR3 DNA reads TGTGCCAGCAGCTTACGGCACGGGATGAACACTGAAGCTTTCTTT. The full variable domain, its missing parts supplied by reference TRBV7-6 and TRBJ1-1, is GAGVSQSPRYKVTKRGQDVALRCDPISGHVSLYWYRQALGQGPEFLTYFNYEAQQDKSGLPNDRFSAERPEGSISTLTIQRTEQRDSAMYRCASSLRHGMNTEAFFGQGTRLTVV.

The V call is TRBV5-1, the J call TRBJ1-2; D unclear. Germline V gene sequence: CDR1 SGHRS, CDR2 YFSETQ. The CDR3 extends over 12 amino acids. Trimming stripped 8 bases from V and 2 bases from J, with 10 bases between. The CDR3 DNA sequence: TGCGCCAGTCGTCTGGGCAACTATGGCTACACCTTC. Encoded protein: CASRLGNYGYTF.

The chain combines TRBV7-8 with TRBJ1-3; possible D gene TRBD1, 5 bases. The length of the CDR3 is 14 residues. With 1 base removed from V and 8 bases from J, the gap between germline ends came to 12 bases. The germline V gene has CDR1 SGHVS and CDR2 FQNEAQ. CDR3 in DNA: TGTGCCAGCAGCTTAGGGGTGCAGGGCGACACCATATATTTT. It translates to CASSLGVQGDTIYF.

The gene calls are TRBV23-1 and TRBJ2-4, with unresolved D. TRBV23-1 is reported as an ORF; its role is uncertain. V gave up 3 bases and J gave up 3 bases, with 21 bases separating them. There are 18 residues in the CDR3. Written as DNA, the CDR3 is TGCGCCAGCAGTCACCTCCCTTCCGAGATTGGAGTCAAAAACATTCAGTACTTC. It is translated as CASSHLPSEIGVKNIQYF.

V is TRBV12-3 or TRBV12-4 and J is TRBJ1-3; unclear D gene. The CDR3 length is 13 residues. The V and J ends lost 3 bases and 1 base respectively, with 4 bases between them. The DNA of the CDR3 is TGTGCCAGCAGTTTCGGTTCTGGAAACACCATATATTTT. Its protein product is CASSFGSGNTIYF.

The J gene is TRBJ1-5, the V gene TRBV5-1, with TRBD1 matching 12 bases. V lost 2 bases, J lost 6 bases, and 3 bases stayed unmatched. This CDR3 contains 15 residues. Germline-derived CDR1 and CDR2 are SGHRS and YFSETQ. The CDR3 sequence is CASSLGTGGGQPQHF. As DNA, the CDR3 is TGCGCCAGCAGCTTAGGGACAGGGGGCGGTCAGCCCCAGCATTTT.

The V and J genes are TRBV28 and TRBJ1-4; 7 bases line up with TRBD1. CDR3 length: 14 amino acids. Losses at the gene ends were 5 bases for V and 8 bases for J; bases not matched to a gene: 8. Germline CDR1 and CDR2: MDHEN and SYDVKM. The CDR3 nucleotides are TGTGCCAGCAGTCTCACAGGGGCTAGGGAAAAACTGTTTTTT. Encoded protein: CASSLTGAREKLFF.

The chain carries TRBV15 and TRBJ2-2, with a possible D match to TRBD2 (6 bases). Trimming removed 0 bases from V and 1 base from J, with 12 bases in between. CDR3 length: 17 residues. Germline CDR1 reads LNHNV; CDR2 reads YYDKDF (reference sequence). This CDR3 reads CATSRDGAGQNTGELFF. DNA for the CDR3: TGTGCCACCAGCAGAGATGGGGCGGGGCAGAACACCGGGGAGCTGTTTTTT.

The rearrangement joins TRBV10-3 to TRBJ2-5; D is possibly TRBD2 (6 bases). With 3 bases removed from V and 3 bases from J, the gap between germline ends came to 8 bases. The germline CDR1 and CDR2 sequences are ENHRY and SYGVKD. This CDR3 spans 13 amino acids. The CDR3 DNA reads as TGTGCCATCAGTGATCGGGAGAAAGAGACCCAGTACTTC. Its protein product is CAISDREKETQYF.

This chain links TRBV7-2 with TRBJ1-6; D not resolved. The CDR3 is 14 residues long. Looked up from germline, CDR1 is SGHTA and CDR2 is FQGNSA. Trimming removed 5 bases from V and 6 bases from J, with 11 bases in between. CDR3 sequence: CASSAQARNSPLHF. Here the CDR3 DNA reads TGTGCCAGCAGCGCCCAGGCTCGTAATTCACCCCTCCACTTT.

The rearrangement uses TRBV10-3 and TRBJ2-3; TRBD2 is a possible D gene (7 bases). The CDR3 loop spans 13 amino acids. V lost 11 bases, J lost 3 bases, and 15 bases lay in between. Germline CDR1 ENHRY, CDR2 SYGVKD. The CDR3 loop reads CAGGGGSTDTQYF. CDR3 DNA sequence: TGTGCCGGAGGGGGGGGGTCAACAGATACGCAGTATTTT.

The rearrangement joins TRBV19 to TRBJ1-5, with no clear D. Germline V gives CDR1 LNHDA, CDR2 SQIVND (reference sequence). The V and J ends lost 2 bases and 7 bases respectively, with 9 bases between them. The CDR3 has 13 residues. DNA for the CDR3: TGTGCCAGTAGTATAAGTGCCAGACAGCCCCAGCATTTT. Translated: CASSISARQPQHF. The full variable domain, with the rest looked up from reference TRBV19 and TRBJ1-5, is DGGITQSPKYLFRKEGQNVTLSCEQNLNHDAMYWYRQDPGQGLRLIYYSQIVNDFQKGDIAEGYSVSREKKESFPLTVTSAQKNPTAFYLCASSISARQPQHFGDGTRLSIL.

This clone showed up just a few times. CDR3 residues: CATWPGGYEQYF. DNA for the CDR3: TGTGCCACTTGGCCCGGAGGTTACGAGCAGTACTTC. The chain links TRBV24-1 to TRBJ2-7, with a possible D match to TRBD2 (5 bases). Trimming cost V 10 bases and J 4 bases, with 13 bases left between them. This CDR3 region has 12 residues. CDR1 KGHDR and CDR2 SFDVKD come from the germline V gene.

This sequence joins TRBV28 and TRBJ1-1; tentatively, D is TRBD1 (6 bases). Germline-derived CDR1 and CDR2 are MDHEN and SYDVKM. V gave up 3 bases and J gave up 0 bases, with 8 bases separating them. The CDR3 is made up of 14 amino acids. CDR3 in amino acids: CASSFQGMNTEAFF. The CDR3 nucleotides read TGTGCCAGCAGTTTCCAGGGGATGAACACTGAAGCTTTCTTT.

This chain links TRBV11-2 with TRBJ2-3; D perhaps matches TRBD2 (7 bases). V was trimmed by 1 base and J by 4 bases, leaving 15 bases between them. Germline CDR1 SGHAT, CDR2 FQNNGV. This CDR3 contains 16 residues. This CDR3 reads CASSLVGGQGSDTQYF. CDR3 coding DNA: TGTGCCAGCAGCTTAGTGGGGGGGCAGGGTTCAGATACGCAGTATTTT. Combining the CDR3 with reference TRBV11-2 and TRBJ2-3 gives the whole variable domain EAGVAQSPRYKIIEKRQSVAFWCNPISGHATLYWYQQILGQGPKLLIQFQNNGVVDDSQLPKDRFSAERLKGVDSTLKIQPAKLEDSAVYLCASSLVGGQGSDTQYFGPGTRLTVL.

The V gene is TRBV10-3, the J gene TRBJ2-1, with 8 positions matching TRBD2. The V gene's germline CDR1 is ENHRY and CDR2 SYGVKD. The CDR3 runs 15 residues. The trim removed 3 bases at V and 5 bases at J, leaving 6 bases unmatched. The DNA of the CDR3 is TGTGCCATCAGTGAACCCGGACTAGCCCACAATGAGCAGTTCTTC. It specifies CAISEPGLAHNEQFF.

The chain has TRBV28 and TRBJ2-1; tentative D call: TRBD1 (6 bases). V lost 2 bases and J lost 4, with 12 bases in between. CDR1 is MDHEN and CDR2 is SYDVKM in the germline V gene. The CDR3 contains 15 residues. The CDR3 sequence: CASSLAGTTYNEQFF. In DNA form, the CDR3 reads TGTGCCAGCAGTTTAGCCGGGACAACTTACAATGAGCAGTTCTTC.

The chain employs TRBV6-1 and TRBJ2-1, with TRBD1 identical over 8 bases. Germline assignment: CDR1 MNHNS and CDR2 SASEGT. With 3 bases clipped from V and 7 bases from J, the junction kept 8 bases outside the gene matches. CDR3 size: 15 residues. The CDR3 region is CASSERQGWRNEQFF. Written as DNA, the CDR3 is TGTGCCAGCAGTGAGAGACAGGGGTGGCGGAATGAGCAGTTCTTC.